This record looks at one T cell receptor beta chain sequence and its context. The clone's antigen remains unknown. No per-base quality is available; no much larger clone lies one base away. Collaborating institutions collected whole blood in K2EDTA tubes following their own protocols. For TCRbeta analysis, collaborators shipped samples as frozen whole blood, isolated PBMCs, or DNA extracted from either of those sample types. Compared with germline, V lacks 1 base and J lacks 5 bases; bases without a gene match: 7. For CDR1 and CDR2, the germline V gene (reference sequence) lists LGHDT and YNNKEL. CDR3 length: 15 amino acids, cysteine to phenylalanine. Only the CDR3 part of the read is kept: 45 bases, read in frame from the first base. TCRbeta CDR3 regions were amplified from genomic DNA by means of the immunoSEQ Assay, a bias-controlled multiplex PCR. For the original study's pipeline: The number of nucleated cells in each sample was estimated from the amplification of reference gene primers within the assay. Sequence reads were collapsed and filtered to measure the absolute abundance of every unique TCRbeta CDR3 rearrangement. For each sample, productive Simpson clonality was calculated as the square root of Simpson's diversity index across productive rearrangements. This immuneACCESS table, as held by TCRdb, lists in-frame sequences with V and J called but not all clones. Of the missing ones, under half trace to an unresolved V gene in checked studies; the others have no known cause. V and J calls and clone size are given by that table; D and trimming were obtained from the DNA. This sample has more than 25,000 clones in its table, and approximately 86% of those were observed once. Under 20% of the sample goes to the ten largest clones.

This specimen belongs to a study of blood T cell repertoires in COVID-19 (dated by TCRdb to the early 2020s). Turning to the overall study: The collaborator samples originated in the United States, Italy and Spain and spanned the acute and convalescent phases of COVID-19. The repertoires were released in a freely available public database meant as a resource for research on the immune response to SARS-CoV-2. Deeply sampled blood TCRbeta repertoires from subjects exposed to, actively infected with, or recovered from COVID-19 were included in the dataset. Sample metadata almost always included a de-identified subject ID, COVID-19 status, age in years and sex. Where available, HLA class I and class II types were obtained from metadata supplied by the sample provider rather than from assay-based typing. The material from the prospective study consisted of cDNA or gDNA derived from T cells, B-cell-depleted T cells, or PBMCs. Samples were obtained from the ongoing ImmuneRACE study (first 160 participants) and from 1,254 subjects provided by 6 global collaborators. Beyond this particular receptor, the publication reports: The amount of clinical and demographic metadata varied by source and participant and was provided uncurated.

The specimen was peripheral blood. This TCR came from a man aged 70-80 years with acute or convalescent COVID-19. The chain uses TRBV3-1 (or the pseudogene TRBV3-2) and TRBJ2-5, with TRBD2 matching 7 junction bases. The base sequence is TGTGCCAGCAGCCAAGCCGGCGGGAGTCGGGAGACCCAGTACTTC. This gives the protein CASSQAGGSRETQYF.